This T cell receptor (beta chain) was captured in a study of cytomegalovirus exposure and HLA in healthy donors. Study-wide findings and caveats: It was reported in a later analysis that an Asian-associated ancestry cluster showed fewer N-insertions than the 666-donor mean.

CDR1 is WSHSY and CDR2 is SAAADI in the germline V gene. CDR3 length: 17 amino acids. V lost 6 bases, J lost 4 bases, and 15 bases stayed unmatched. In the case of this clone: Its target is not known.

With 60 Vbeta and 13 Jbeta primers, the PCR was carried out. The table came from immunoSEQ multiplex PCR; TCRdb's copy has only in-frame clones and leaves some out. This repertoire shows under 150,000 clones, under 10% found once; its top ten account for roughly 6.4%. These donors, healthy bone marrow donors, were studied. The sequenced material came from PBMCs. The receptor was isolated from a woman aged 40 to 50 in good health and CMV-seropositive. The chain has TRBV10-2 and TRBJ1-3; 7 bases are shared with TRBD1. The CDR3 is CASSEMYSGGSGNTIYF. The CDR3 coding sequence is TGCGCCAGCAGCGAGATGTATTCAGGGGGTAGCGGAAACACCATATATTTT.